The present T cell receptor (beta chain) was sequenced within a study of cytomegalovirus exposure and HLA in healthy donors (dated by TCRdb to about 2017). With respect to the entire study: An earlier analysis of fewer than 750 of the donors reported about 300 Gb of sequence data and 117 million unique TCR beta sequences obtained from about 200 million T cells. The T cell repertoires of around 730 subjects were profiled by immunosequencing and related to cytomegalovirus serostatus. Typing coverage varied by locus: roughly 629-630 donors for A, B, C, DRB1 and DQB1; roughly 520 for DQA1; about 590 for DPA1; 450 to 480 for DPB1. The aim of the study was to test whether cataloging public T cell receptors could identify signatures of past pathogen exposure. Across approximately 400 genotyped donors of the cohort, an average of roughly 250,000 unique TCR beta nucleotide sequences per donor were sequenced, and 15% to 20% of those sequences were non-productive. Of the 350 to 450 genotyped donors, roughly 80% were placed in the genetic ancestry cluster associated with self-reported Caucasian donors. Rather than using new phenotypic data, the later analysis identified candidate immune exposures from TCR beta sequences and from how often those sequences occurred across donors. In a later analysis, previously published TCR beta repertoires from several hundred donors were re-analyzed and high-resolution HLA genotyping was added so that TCR occurrence patterns could be studied. A later genetic analysis used genome-wide SNP genotypes for 398 of the 666 donors, treating that subset as a discovery cohort. An earlier analysis of some 500 of the donors used high-throughput TCR beta sequencing to judge whether each TCR beta V gene segment behaved as functional or pseudogenic. Besides the first cohort of approximately 670 subjects, a separate validation cohort made up of over 100 different subjects was used. Every repertoire in the discovery cohort had been generated on one and the same sequencing platform. HLA typing covered class I and class II loci at four-digit resolution. Donor age, sex, ethnicity and CMV serostatus were compiled together with the repertoire data. An early release that covered about 640 HLA-typed donors contained about 290 gigabases of sequencing data and about 84 million unique TCR sequences. Because of strong linkage in the cohort, roughly 5 DR-DQ haplotypes were treated as single units for association and clustering. The study combined high-throughput TCR immunosequencing, statistical association of individual TCRs with disease status, and machine learning to predict cytomegalovirus infection status. The full study reports these points: An association between a missense DCLRE1C variant and V-gene and J-gene trimming of TCR beta chains was found in a later genetic analysis and replicated in an independent cohort. Because HLA typing was unavailable for some donors at each locus, only the typed subset was used in association tests. In the study, around 150 TCR beta chains were listed as associated with cytomegalovirus. The 87-base-pair reads could not distinguish some IMGT-functional V segments, including TRBV6-2 and TRBV6-3, so those segments were excluded. Linkage disequilibrium might explain the correlated functional status among segregating V segments, but an unknown experimental factor could not be excluded. Strong co-occurrence of HLA alleles, especially DR and DQ, made assigning TCR associations to individual alleles difficult. A cluster of highly shared sequence variants was judged likely to be a technical artifact of the sequencing pipeline. In an earlier analysis of fewer than 700 of the donors, most TCR beta V segments appeared in productive rearrangements about 87% or about 30% of the time, broadly matching IMGT annotations. Specific HLA alleles were associated with 15,000 to 20,000 TCR beta sequences at a false discovery rate of 0.05 in a later analysis. While some public TCRs were present in many individuals, most TCR sequences turned up only very rarely across donors. In a later analysis, HLA-associated TCR beta chains showed more clonal expansion and lower generation probabilities than non-associated chains that were equally common. Because counts were too low, roughly 18 rarely observed V segments, including chromosome 9 orphons, were left out of the earlier analysis of some 600 of the donors. In vitro tests confirmed that a few of the cytomegalovirus-associated TCR beta chains recognize cytomegalovirus antigens. Compared with the 666-donor mean, donors in an Asian-associated ancestry cluster had fewer N-insertions in productive TCRs, according to a later genetic analysis. In this cohort, only TCR beta chains were sequenced, and detectable features were limited by the absence of alpha or paired-chain data. A later analysis found that most CMV-associated TCR beta chains appeared HLA-restricted, with HLA associations seemingly driven largely by CMV exposure. The only immune exposure information available for the cohort was CMV serostatus. A later analysis found that TCR association rates varied across HLA loci, with DRB1 alleles showing the most associated TCRs and HLA-C alleles the fewest. Presence/absence analyses assumed roughly uniform sequencing depth across donors, an assumption that may not hold. In a later analysis, several top co-occurrence clusters were reported to appear linked to parvovirus B19, influenza, CMV and Epstein-Barr virus. The authors suggested that the approach could potentially be extended to other disease states and immunological phenotypes. The classifier was reported to diagnose cytomegalovirus status with high specificity and sensitivity in both the original cohort and the validation cohort. A further reported finding was that TCR beta sequences accurately predicted the HLA-A and HLA-B alleles for most subjects in the first cohort.

On this clone: Which antigen it targets is not known. Per-nucleotide qualities are absent, and no much larger clonotype sits a single base away.

Trimmed from V: 5 bases; trimmed from J: 2 bases; junction bases lacking a gene match: 2. From the cysteine up to the phenylalanine, the CDR3 has a length of 14 residues. The DNA shown is the 42-base CDR3, in frame from base 1. CDR1 and CDR2 are drawn from the germline V gene: MDHEN, SYDVKM. Libraries were constructed by the immunoSEQ multiplex PCR assay. The multiplex PCR relied on a mix of 60 forward primers for TCR Vbeta segments and 13 reverse primers for TCR Jbeta segments. A multiplex PCR assay on genomic DNA amplified the CDR3 region of rearranged TCR beta genes. The Illumina HiSeq System was used to sequence the amplified TCR beta libraries as 87-base-pair reads. As for the original processing: Across the 600 to 700 repertoires, a later analysis counted 80 million or so unique TCR beta chains, 9 million to 14 million of which were shared by at least two donors. A nearest-neighbor algorithm error-corrected the raw reads and collapsed the reads into unique sequences, merging closely related sequences to remove PCR and sequencing errors. Alignment of CDR3 sequences to IMGT reference sequences was used to assign V, D and J gene segments. Each retained sequence needed at least a six-nucleotide match to both a V gene segment and a J gene segment. Rearrangements were called productive when the CDR3 lacked stop codons and stayed in frame with V and J; all others were non-productive. CDR3 was defined by IMGT convention, running from the second conserved V-encoded cysteine to the conserved J-encoded phenylalanine. The earlier analysis of about 530 of the donors excluded any sequence lacking an unambiguous match to a single V gene segment. In an earlier analysis of some 590 of the donors, a V segment was called functional when productive rearrangements were above 56.7%, and segregating when the standard deviation between donors exceeded 5%. To diagnose cytomegalovirus status from the catalog of TCR beta chain sequences, a statistical classification framework was built. In a later analysis, TCR nucleotide sequences were compared against IMGT/GENE-DB human TR gene sequences so that V and J genes could be assigned. Using the TCRdist pipeline, a later analysis assigned CDR3 sequences along with most-parsimonious VDJ recombination scenarios. In a later analysis, every TCR beta chain was defined by the combination of its CDR3 amino acid sequence and its V-gene family, and reads without a unique V-gene family were dropped. To address suspected cross-contamination and a sequencing artifact, a later analysis removed 592 highly shared, low-generation-probability nucleotide sequences. In a later analysis, a clonal expansion index for each public chain was calculated from normalized within-repertoire ranks of inferred template counts. A later analysis computed generation probabilities with a VDJ recombination model fitted to out-of-frame rearrangements, and checked the results against IGoR. Hypergeometric tests were used in a later analysis to score TCR-TCR, TCR-HLA and TCR-CMV co-occurrence, with a repertoire-size bias correction applied to the TCR pairs. In a later analysis, false discovery rates were estimated by permuting HLA or CMV assignments 20 times. In a later analysis, co-occurring TCRs were grouped with DBSCAN, and TCRdist sequence similarity was added when clustering was performed within HLA-allele-positive subsets. Co-occurrence clustering excluded repertoires with fewer than 30,000 or more than 120,000 public chains, plus five with anomalous nucleotide sharing. What TCRdb holds here is the immuneACCESS table cut down to in-frame rearrangements. Part of the clones is not present; checked against another copy, under half of the missing clones reflect an unresolved V gene, and the others are unexplained. The D gene and trimming were derived from the DNA, and the V and J assignments and clone size from that table. The sample table holds about 100,000 clones, of which 79% were seen once. Around 3% of the sample is taken by the ten largest.

The cohort was made up of 666 healthy bone marrow donors. Cohort members were all nominally healthy when sampled, although unrecorded immune exposures were likely present. The donor tested CMV seronegative, placing the donor among the 350 or so seronegative members of the cohort. A peripheral blood sample was provided by each donor, and peripheral blood mononuclear cells were used for TCR beta sequencing. Genomic DNA was extracted from the blood cell samples with the Qiagen DNeasy Blood Extraction Kit. Rearrangement joined TRBV28 to TRBJ1-5; 8 central bases correspond to TRBD1. Sequencing was performed on PBMCs. The receptor's source is a woman between 40 and 55 years old in good health and CMV-seronegative. Here is the DNA: TGTGCCAGCAGTGGGGACAGGCGCAATCAGCCCCAGCATTTT. Its protein is CASSGDRRNQPQHF.